This T cell receptor beta chain came from a study of STAT5B mutations in CD4+ large granular lymphocyte leukemia. Across the whole study: Healthy donors showed HLA-associated enrichment of the CDR3 'QG' motif.

This CDR3 region has 12 residues. Trimming took 2 bases from V and 4 from J, leaving 5 bases between them. The germline gives CDR1 LNHDA, CDR2 SQIVND (reference sequence). Original handling: The detection floor for productive clonotype frequency was 2.59 x 10-5. Generated by immunoSEQ multiplex PCR, the TCRdb table keeps only in-frame clones and is missing some. For V, J and clone size, that table is used; D and trimming come from the DNA. The sample has roughly 48,000 clones, around 70% seen once. Study conclusions and caveats: 8/27 top patient clones versus 2/35 control clones were TRBV06-family.

Notes on this clone: Its cognate antigen is unknown.

V and J are TRBV19 and TRBJ2-5; maybe TRBD1 (5 bases). The sequenced sample was CD4+ T cells from blood buffy coats. This clonotype originated in a human donor in good health. The CDR3 DNA reads TGTGCCAGTAGTATAAGGGGAGAGACCCAGTACTTC. Its translation: CASSIRGETQYF.